This section outlines one T cell receptor (beta chain) sequence together with its context. Its antigen is not known. Other DNA sequences in the sample encode the same CDR3. These data come from a study of shared clonotypes between healthy human individuals. About the research overall: Every donor yielded three CD4 naive, three CD4 memory, two CD8 naive and one CD8 memory plate. Study-wide findings and caveats: Non-shared clonotypes had lower generation probabilities than clonotypes shared by all four sorted-subset donors.

V lost 3 bases and J lost 5; bases outside the gene matches: 5. Germline CDR1 MNHEY, CDR2 SMNVEV (reference sequence). The CDR3 runs 14 residues. It was CD45RO-negative cells, positively selected for CCR7, that made up naive CD8 cells, with terminally differentiated effector memory CD45RA+ cells excluded. Everyone who donated was a Caucasian adult who lived in Nashville, Tennessee. Measured with immunoSEQ multiplex PCR; TCRdb has only the in-frame clones, and not every one. The table has hundreds of thousands of clones, approximately 95% seen once; the top ten hold over 0.1%. The chain combines TRBV27 with TRBJ1-1; 8 nucleotides line up with TRBD1. Specimen: naive CD8+ T cells sorted from blood. The sequence came from a young woman in good health. This CDR3 is CASSLNRGGTEAFF. The CDR3 region has the DNA TGTGCCAGCAGTTTGAACAGGGGGGGTACTGAAGCTTTCTTT.